This T cell receptor (beta chain) was recovered during a study of T cell responses to AZD1222 COVID-19 vaccine. J gave up 8 bases and V 3 bases, and 7 bases lay outside the gene matches. This CDR3 comprises 14 residues. Germline V gives CDR1 DFQATT, CDR2 SNEGSKA (reference sequence). The protocol was immunoSEQ multiplex PCR, while the TCRdb copy is restricted to in-frame clones and leaves out a portion. In the table there are around 120,000 clones, about 90% of which are singletons. The sequenced sample was peripheral blood, obtained on day 0 of AZD1222 vaccination. The TCR was taken from an adult in good health. The genes are TRBV20-1 and TRBJ2-1; 10 nucleotides agree with TRBD2. In DNA, the CDR3 is TGCAGTGCTAGTTCACTAGCGGGGATATATGAGCAGTTCTTC. Translation: CSASSLAGIYEQFF.